The 21 T cell receptor beta chains reported below all come from one sample, sequenced in a study of T cells in Graves' hyperthyroidism and ophthalmopathy. Template material for amplifying TCR beta CDR3 regions consisted of RNA transcripts. The TCR CDR3 was amplified in a first-round RT-PCR using the HTBI primer set. TCRdb analysed the multiplex PCR reads with MiXCR anew, one entry per CDR3 protein. The repertoire has 650,000 to 800,000 distinct CDR3 sequences, about 45% of them found once; the top ten carry about 7.2%. The sample consisted of peripheral blood or thyroid tissue (not recorded which). The source of these receptors is an adult man with Graves' disease, either hyperthyroidism or ophthalmopathy (not recorded which).

The J gene is TRBJ2-2, the V gene TRBV25-1; tentatively, D is TRBD2 (5 bases). Germline CDR1 reads MGHDK; CDR2 reads SYGVNS. The CDR3 consists of 17 residues. V lost 1 base, J lost 2 bases, and 14 bases lay in between. DNA of the CDR3: TGTGCCAGCAGTGAATTGGTTCGCGGGCGAAACACCGGGGAGCTGTTTTTT. Translation: CASSELVRGRNTGELFF.

The rearrangement uses TRBV7-9 and TRBJ2-7; a possible D gene is TRBD2 (5 bases). The CDR3 runs to 15 residues. V gave up 3 bases and J gave up 1 base, with 13 bases separating them. Germline V gives CDR1 SEHNR, CDR2 FQNEAQ (reference sequence). The CDR3 DNA sequence: TGTGCCAGCAGCTTTCGGGGTGAGCGGTCCTACGAGCAGTACTTC. This gives the protein CASSFRGERSYEQYF.

This clonotype was counted many times. The V gene is TRBV24-1, the J gene TRBJ2-2; TRBD1 matches 7 bases. Germline CDR1 reads KGHDR; CDR2 reads SFDVKD. After removal of 5 bases from V and 2 bases from J, the junction contained 7 bases not matched to a gene. The CDR3 is 16 residues long. CDR3 sequence: CATSGIGTANTGELFF. CDR3 coding DNA: TGTGCCACCAGTGGGATAGGGACAGCAAACACCGGGGAGCTGTTTTTT.

As for this clonotype: The CDR3 carries no conserved terminal phenylalanine or tryptophan, so it likely arises from a read error. It is unclear where the CDR3 begins or ends on the DNA, so no DNA is shown, and the CDR3 is as TCRdb lists it. The rearrangement joins TRBV5-1 to TRBJ1-6. The CDR3 region is 8 residues in length, termini included. CDR1 SGHRS and CDR2 YFSETQ come from the germline V gene. CDR3 loop: CASSWGQQ.

For the CDR3, the DNA is TGTGCCAGCAGTGTTCACGGATTAAATGGCTACACCTTC. As protein: CASSVHGLNGYTF. The rearrangement links TRBV6-1 to TRBJ1-2, with D uncertain. The germline gives CDR1 MNHNS, CDR2 SASEGT. The V gene lost 4 bases and the J gene lost 6 bases, with 12 bases spanning the gap. The CDR3 covers 13 residues.

This clonotype occurred a few times. The genes are TRBV12-3 or TRBV12-4 and TRBJ1-2; 12 bases match TRBD1. The CDR3 loop spans 16 amino acids. The trim removed 6 bases at V and 6 bases at J, leaving 11 bases unmatched. This CDR3 reads CASRHPRDRGRHGYTF. Here the CDR3 DNA reads TGTGCCAGCAGACATCCTCGGGACAGGGGGCGGCATGGCTACACCTTC.

The genes are TRBV20-1 and TRBJ1-1, with 8 bases matching TRBD1. Germline assignment: CDR1 DFQATT and CDR2 SNEGSKA (reference sequence). This CDR3 has 15 residues. Trimming at V came to 0 bases and at J to 3 bases, leaving 6 bases not matched to a gene. The CDR3: CSARDRTGRDTEAFF. The CDR3 DNA sequence: TGCAGTGCTAGAGATCGGACAGGGAGGGACACTGAAGCTTTCTTT.

This clonotype was found a few times. This chain connects TRBV15 to TRBJ2-5, with 12 nucleotides matching TRBD2. V shed 5 bases and J 3 bases; nucleotides not matched to a gene: 10. This CDR3 spans 17 amino acids. Germline values: CDR1 LNHNV, CDR2 YYDKDF (reference sequence). The CDR3, as DNA: TGTGCCACCAGCTCCGACTTCAGACTAGCGGGGGAAGAGACCCAGTACTTC. Translated: CATSSDFRLAGEETQYF.

This clonotype occurred a few times. The J gene is TRBJ1-2, the V gene TRBV2; 9 nucleotides align to TRBD1. CDR1 and CDR2 from the germline V gene are SNHLY and FYNNEI. The CDR3 is made up of 13 amino acids. The ends lost 6 bases at V and 7 bases at J; junction bases unmatched: 6. CDR3 region: CASREQGAGGYTF. The DNA for the CDR3 is TGTGCCAGCAGGGAACAGGGGGCGGGTGGCTACACCTTC.

This clonotype was recorded a few times. The chain uses TRBV10-2 and TRBJ1-1, with 7 bases that match TRBD1. J was trimmed by 3 bases and V by 2 bases; bases with no gene match: 3. The germline V gene has CDR1 WSHSY and CDR2 SAAADI. This CDR3 has 14 amino acids. The CDR3 nucleotides read TGCGCCAGCAGTGAGCGGACAGGCCACACTGAAGCTTTCTTT. The encoded protein is CASSERTGHTEAFF.

The V call is TRBV10-3, the J call TRBJ2-7; TRBD2 is a possible D gene (5 bases). Trimming took off 6 bases at V and 3 bases at J, with 15 bases between the two ends. This CDR3 spans 14 amino acids. Germline V gene data show CDR1 as ENHRY and CDR2 as SYGVKD. Here the CDR3 reads CAIREELRSYEQYF. For the CDR3, the DNA is TGTGCCATCAGGGAGGAGCTACGAAGCTACGAGCAGTACTTC.

The V call is TRBV4-1, the J call TRBJ1-2; D call uncertain. Trimming removed 0 bases from V and 2 bases from J, with 10 bases in between. This CDR3 is built from 15 residues. Germline V gene data show CDR1 as MGHRA and CDR2 as YSYEKL. CDR3 bases: TGCGCCAGCAGCCAAGATCAGTCGCAGAACTATGGCTACACCTTC. Encoded protein: CASSQDQSQNYGYTF.

J is TRBJ1-6 and V is TRBV6-1, with 9 nucleotides matching TRBD1. Germline-derived CDR1 and CDR2 are MNHNS and SASEGT. CDR3 length equals 17 residues. V was pared by 6 bases and J by 5 bases, with 11 bases of the junction left unmatched. As DNA, the CDR3 is TGTGCCAGCAGCCCCCGGGACAGGGCTCAGAATAATTCACCCCTCCACTTT. This codes for CASSPRDRAQNNSPLHF.

The sample holds one count of this clonotype. The chain joins TRBV12-3 or TRBV12-4 to TRBJ2-7; 7 nucleotides line up with TRBD1. CDR3 size: 12 residues. The ends lost 8 bases at V and 7 bases at J; junction bases unmatched: 8. The CDR3 DNA reads TGTGCCAGCGCGACAGGGCAGGAGGAGCAGTACTTC. Encoded protein: CASATGQEEQYF.

The chain couples TRBV15 to TRBJ2-5, with TRBD1 matching 9 bases. Germline trimming cut 10 bases from V and 4 bases from J; bases unmatched to any gene: 7. CDR1 LNHNV and CDR2 YYDKDF come from the germline V gene (reference sequence). The CDR3 is made up of 13 amino acids. The CDR3 here is CAMQQGAGETQYF. The CDR3 nucleotides read TGTGCCATGCAACAGGGGGCGGGAGAGACCCAGTACTTC.

The chain carries TRBV2 and TRBJ1-5, with TRBD1 matching 7 bases. Germline V gene lookup returns CDR1 SNHLY and CDR2 FYNNEI. The CDR3 is 13 amino acids. J gave up 11 bases and V 5 bases, and 9 bases lay outside the gene matches. The CDR3 sequence is CASSLGGSSAQHF. In DNA form, the CDR3 reads TGTGCCAGCAGTTTAGGGGGCTCTTCGGCCCAGCATTTT. Looking up the rest from reference TRBV2 and TRBJ1-5 gives the full variable domain: EPEVTQTPSHQVTQMGQEVILRCVPISNHLYFYWYRQILGQKVEFLVSFYNNEISEKSEIFDDQFSVERPDGSNFTLKIRSTKLEDSAMYFCASSLGGSSAQHFGDGTRLSIL.

This clonotype has just one count. The conserved closing phenylalanine or tryptophan is absent in this CDR3, likely reflecting a read error. The limits of the CDR3 on the DNA are not certain, so only TCRdb's listed CDR3 is given. The chain carries TRBV6-1 and TRBJ2-7; the tabulated D call, TRBD1, remains unverified against the DNA. 9 amino acids form the CDR3, both terminal residues included. Germline CDR1 and CDR2: MNHNS and SASEGT. The CDR3 sequence is CASSRDSDY.

This clonotype was detected only a few times. V and J are TRBV7-8 and TRBJ1-5; D unresolved. Germline V gene data show CDR1 as SGHVS and CDR2 as FQNEAQ. The CDR3 sequence is 14 residues long. With 6 bases removed from V and 3 bases from J, the gap between germline ends came to 12 bases. The CDR3 reads CASSPLGYNQPQHF. CDR3 nucleotides: TGTGCCAGCAGTCCTCTGGGGTACAATCAGCCCCAGCATTTT.

This chain uses TRBV12-3 or TRBV12-4 with TRBJ1-6; weak D call: TRBD1 (6 bases). V lost 6 bases and J lost 7, with 13 bases in between. The CDR3 sequence is 14 residues long. The CDR3 DNA reads TGTGCCAGCAGCGTCGGACAGAAGAATTCACCCCTCCACTTT. Its protein is CASSVGQKNSPLHF.

The chain recombines TRBV25-1 with TRBJ1-1; no clear D gene. Germline lookup yields CDR1 MGHDK and CDR2 SYGVNS. V was pared by 8 bases and J by 0 bases, with 19 bases between. The CDR3 covers 16 residues. CDR3 region: CASSPQGGPMNTEAFF. For the CDR3, the DNA is TGTGCCAGCTCACCACAAGGAGGACCCATGAACACTGAAGCTTTCTTT. The variable domain in full, completed from reference TRBV25-1 and TRBJ1-1, reads EADIYQTPRYLVIGTGKKITLECSQTMGHDKMYWYQQDPGMELHLIHYSYGVNSTEKGDLSSESTVSRIRTEHFPLTLESARPSHTSQYLCASSPQGGPMNTEAFFGQGTRLTVV.

The rearrangement uses TRBV29-1 and TRBJ1-6; D is possibly TRBD1 (6 bases). This CDR3 region has 13 residues. V shed 6 bases and J shed 14 bases, with 20 bases lying between them. The V gene's germline CDR1 is SQVTM and CDR2 ANQGSEA. DNA for the CDR3: TGCAGCGTGGCGGACAGCTCCGGGGCCACCCTCCACTTT. Protein product: CSVADSSGATLHF.